A single count supports the clone carrying this T cell receptor beta chain. Germline trimming cut 4 bases from V and 6 bases from J; bases unmatched to any gene: 3. Per germline, CDR1 ENHRY and CDR2 SYGVKD. This CDR3 has 13 amino acids. Repertoires were generated with immunoSEQ multiplex PCR, while TCRdb's copy carries only in-frame clones and drops some. The profile shows 350,000 to 500,000 clones, 90% of them singletons. Regarding treatment: some 19 received Ad26.COV2.S at low or high dose, single or two shots; 5 received placebo; per-sample allocation not given. Samples came from day 63 after the first vaccine or placebo injection. The data belong to a study of Ad26.COV2.S vaccination and SARS-CoV-2 variants.

The material sequenced was peripheral blood, taken in a trial of Ad26.COV2.S vaccine versus placebo. The sequence was obtained from a person between 18 and 60 years old who received the Ad26.COV2.S COVID-19 vaccine or a placebo. The V and J genes are TRBV10-3 and TRBJ1-2, with TRBD1 matching over 9 bases. The CDR3 sequence is CAISGQGGDGYTF. The DNA of the CDR3 is TGTGCCATCAGTGGACAGGGGGGAGATGGCTACACCTTC.